This T cell receptor beta chain stems from a study of OX40 agonist ivuxolimab in advanced cancers. Study as a whole: An agonistic human IgG2 monoclonal antibody against OX40 (CD134) was given.

Individuals having autoimmune disease history or systemic immunosuppression were not enrolled. TCRdb's table, derived via immunoSEQ multiplex PCR, lists solely in-frame clones and lacks some. Altogether about 94,000 clones are present, around 86% being singletons, with the ten largest covering about 0.33%. The CDR3 is 14 residues long. CDR1 is MGHRA and CDR2 is YSYEKL in the germline V gene. V was shortened by 1 base and J by 5 bases, with 11 bases between the two germline ends. Findings and limits, study-wide: Some nonresponders also had low normalized T-cell clonal expansion. At doses 0.1 to 3.0 mg/kg, CD4+ and CD8+ clones expanded.

About this clone itself: Antigen specificity is unknown.

This specimen consisted of CD4+ or CD8+ T cells sorted from blood, obtained in a trial of the OX40 agonist ivuxolimab. The chain recombines TRBV4-1 with TRBJ1-2; D unclear. The origin of this receptor is an adult with an advanced solid tumor such as melanoma, head and neck, liver or kidney cancer. As DNA, the CDR3 is TGCGCCAGCAGCCAAGCCGCACGGTCGTATGGCTACACCTTC. This encodes CASSQAARSYGYTF.